A single sample gave rise to the 16 T cell receptor beta chains below, sequenced in a study of blood T cell repertoires in COVID-19. Sequenced by immunoSEQ multiplex PCR; TCRdb stores in-frame clones only, minus some. The sample holds about 100,000 clones, less than 90% seen once. Material for sequencing was peripheral blood. The receptors shown here come from a human donor in a cohort sampled during active COVID-19.

This chain links TRBV10-3 with TRBJ1-3; D perhaps matches TRBD1 (6 bases). The CDR3 length is 14 residues. V shed 3 bases and J shed 4 bases, with 10 bases lying between them. The germline gives CDR1 ENHRY, CDR2 SYGVKD. CDR3 bases: TGTGCCATCAGTGATTCAGGGGCGGGAAACACCATATATTTT. It is translated as CAISDSGAGNTIYF.

This chain uses TRBV11-2 with TRBJ1-1; D call uncertain. CDR3 length: 13 amino acids. CDR1 is SGHAT, CDR2 FQNNGV, per germline. Between the trimmed V and J ends, which lost 5 bases and 1 base, there was a span of 8 bases. Here the CDR3 DNA reads TGTGCCAGCAGCCATCCATGGAACACTGAAGCTTTCTTT. Its translation is CASSHPWNTEAFF.

The chain is built from TRBV6-2 or TRBV6-3 and TRBJ1-2; 11 bases agree with TRBD1. The germline CDR1 and CDR2 sequences are MNHEY and SVGEGT. The CDR3 loop spans 16 amino acids. V lost 6 bases, J lost 3 bases, and 9 bases stayed unmatched. CDR3 DNA sequence: TGTGCCAGCAGCGGACAGGGGGCGTTTATCCACTATGGCTACACCTTC. It yields the protein CASSGQGAFIHYGYTF.

The chain carries TRBV4-3 and TRBJ2-7; 11 bases map to TRBD1. Germline values: CDR1 LGHNA, CDR2 YSLEER. The CDR3 runs 14 residues. J gave up 6 bases and V 3 bases, and 4 bases lay outside the gene matches. In DNA, the CDR3 is TGCGCCAGCAGCCAGTTGGGACAGGGGGTCGAGCAGTACTTC. It translates to CASSQLGQGVEQYF.

The V and J genes are TRBV7-9 and TRBJ2-7; TRBD1 aligns across 10 bases. Trimming cost V 3 bases and J 7 bases; bases outside gene matches: 9. The germline V gene encodes CDR1 SEHNR and CDR2 FQNEAQ (reference sequence). This CDR3 spans 15 amino acids. Here the CDR3 reads CASSLTGGMISEQYF. The DNA of the CDR3 is TGTGCCAGCAGCTTGACAGGGGGCATGATTTCGGAGCAGTACTTC.

This chain connects TRBV7-2 to TRBJ1-1, with a possible D match to TRBD1 (5 bases). V was cut by 0 bases and J by 2 bases, with 10 bases left in between. Germline V gene data show CDR1 as SGHTA and CDR2 as FQGNSA. The CDR3 loop spans 15 amino acids. This CDR3 reads CASSLASQANTEAFF. In DNA, the CDR3 is TGTGCCAGCAGCTTAGCCTCACAGGCAAACACTGAAGCTTTCTTT.

V and J are TRBV5-1 and TRBJ2-7, with TRBD1 matching over 9 bases. The V gene's germline CDR1 is SGHRS and CDR2 YFSETQ. V lost 4 bases and J lost 3; bases outside the gene matches: 11. This CDR3 comprises 16 residues. CDR3 region: CASSPLPGTGNYEQYF. The CDR3 DNA follows: TGCGCCAGCAGCCCCCTTCCCGGGACAGGGAACTACGAGCAGTACTTC.

The chain uses TRBV30 and TRBJ2-7; perhaps TRBD1 as D (6 bases). The germline CDR1 and CDR2 sequences are GTSNPN and SVGIG (reference sequence). The CDR3 covers 13 residues. The ends were cut back, 8 bases at V and 0 bases at J, with 14 bases in the middle. The CDR3 coding sequence is TGTGCCGCGCGGACAGAGAGCTCCTACGAGCAGTACTTC. Translating gives CAARTESSYEQYF.

The chain couples TRBV19 to TRBJ2-7, with TRBD1 matching over 11 bases. After removal of 6 bases from V and 6 bases from J, the junction contained 4 bases not matched to a gene. Looked up from germline, CDR1 is LNHDA and CDR2 is SQIVND (reference sequence). The CDR3 consists of 13 residues. CDR3 in amino acids: CASSPGTGGEQYV. The CDR3, as DNA: TGTGCCAGTAGCCCCGGGACAGGGGGCGAGCAGTACGTC.

V and J are TRBV5-1 and TRBJ1-3, with D perhaps TRBD1 (6 bases). CDR1 and CDR2 (germline): SGHRS, YFSETQ. This CDR3 spans 15 amino acids. With 0 bases removed from V and 4 bases from J, the gap between germline ends came to 11 bases. This CDR3 reads CASSLVGAAGNTIYF. The CDR3 DNA reads as TGCGCCAGCAGCTTGGTGGGGGCTGCCGGAAACACCATATATTTT.

This clone occurred once. The CDR3 is CASSDGVMNTEAFF. CDR3 coding DNA: TGTGCCAGCAGTGACGGGGTCATGAACACTGAAGCTTTCTTT. V gene TRBV25-1 combines with J gene TRBJ1-1, with D uncertain. V gave up 3 bases and J gave up 0 bases, with 8 bases separating them. Germline CDR1 MGHDK, CDR2 SYGVNS. The CDR3 consists of 14 residues. Combining the CDR3 with reference TRBV25-1 and TRBJ1-1 gives the whole variable domain EADIYQTPRYLVIGTGKKITLECSQTMGHDKMYWYQQDPGMELHLIHYSYGVNSTEKGDLSSESTVSRIRTEHFPLTLESARPSHTSQYLCASSDGVMNTEAFFGQGTRLTVV.

The chain is built from TRBV10-3 and TRBJ1-5; D gene unclear. Germline V gene data show CDR1 as ENHRY and CDR2 as SYGVKD. This CDR3 has 12 residues. Trimming left V 8 bases short and J 8 bases short, with 13 bases between. CDR3 loop: CAIAQDLEPQHF. CDR3 nucleotides: TGTGCCATCGCCCAAGATTTAGAGCCCCAGCATTTT.

In its sample, this clone was seen once. The V call is TRBV7-8, the J call TRBJ1-2; TRBD1 matches at 11 bases. The CDR3 consists of 17 residues. The ends lost 5 bases at V and 4 bases at J; junction bases unmatched: 12. CDR1 and CDR2 (germline): SGHVS, FQNEAQ. In DNA, the CDR3 is TGTGCCAGCAGCCCCCGGGACAGGGGGAAATCCGGCTATGGCTACACCTTC. It translates to CASSPRDRGKSGYGYTF.

The chain links TRBV24-1 to TRBJ2-2; no definite D call. This CDR3 has 12 amino acids. The germline CDR1 and CDR2 sequences are KGHDR and SFDVKD. The ends were cut back, 9 bases at V and 7 bases at J, with 11 bases in the middle. This CDR3 reads CATGSFGGELFF. CDR3 sequence (DNA): TGTGCCACCGGTAGCTTCGGCGGGGAGCTGTTTTTT.

The table lists this clone with a few counts. This sequence joins TRBV24-1 and TRBJ1-5; maybe TRBD1 (5 bases). CDR3 length equals 15 residues. V shed 5 bases and J shed 6 bases, with 16 bases lying between them. CDR1 is KGHDR and CDR2 is SFDVKD in the germline V gene. The CDR3 spells CATSGSGGTFQPQHF. As DNA, the CDR3 is TGTGCCACCAGTGGATCTGGAGGGACTTTTCAGCCCCAGCATTTT.

The chain employs TRBV3-1 (or the pseudogene TRBV3-2) and TRBJ1-1; D is undetermined. CDR1 is LGHDT and CDR2 is YNNKEL in the germline V gene (reference sequence). CDR3 length: 11 residues. V was clipped by 6 bases and J by 7 bases, with 9 bases between them. The CDR3 sequence: CASRRADEAFF. CDR3 DNA: TGTGCCAGCAGGAGGGCGGATGAAGCTTTCTTT.